The sequence of this T cell receptor beta chain was determined in a study of T-cell reconstitution after alpha-beta-depleted transplantation in children. The CDR3 loop spans 17 amino acids. V shed 4 bases and J 4 bases; nucleotides not matched to a gene: 5. The germline V gene encodes CDR1 LGHNA and CDR2 YSLEER. Unique molecular identifiers were incorporated during preparation of the TCRbeta library. TCRdb re-analysed the PCR reads in MiXCR, keeping a single row per CDR3 protein. The sample includes fewer than 700,000 distinct CDR3 sequences, about 23% of them seen just once. Sample: PBMCs, mostly from graft donor cells, taken 360 days after TCRalphabeta/CD19-depleted stem cell transplant. The chain is built from TRBV4-3 and TRBJ2-1; 15 bases line up with TRBD2. This receptor was taken from a boy less than two years old who had a stem cell transplant for acute myeloid leukemia, so the T cells may come from the graft donor. CDR3 bases: TGCGCCAGCAGCCGGTTAGGACTAGCGGGGGGGTACAATGAGCAGTTCTTC. The encoded protein is CASSRLGLAGGYNEQFF.